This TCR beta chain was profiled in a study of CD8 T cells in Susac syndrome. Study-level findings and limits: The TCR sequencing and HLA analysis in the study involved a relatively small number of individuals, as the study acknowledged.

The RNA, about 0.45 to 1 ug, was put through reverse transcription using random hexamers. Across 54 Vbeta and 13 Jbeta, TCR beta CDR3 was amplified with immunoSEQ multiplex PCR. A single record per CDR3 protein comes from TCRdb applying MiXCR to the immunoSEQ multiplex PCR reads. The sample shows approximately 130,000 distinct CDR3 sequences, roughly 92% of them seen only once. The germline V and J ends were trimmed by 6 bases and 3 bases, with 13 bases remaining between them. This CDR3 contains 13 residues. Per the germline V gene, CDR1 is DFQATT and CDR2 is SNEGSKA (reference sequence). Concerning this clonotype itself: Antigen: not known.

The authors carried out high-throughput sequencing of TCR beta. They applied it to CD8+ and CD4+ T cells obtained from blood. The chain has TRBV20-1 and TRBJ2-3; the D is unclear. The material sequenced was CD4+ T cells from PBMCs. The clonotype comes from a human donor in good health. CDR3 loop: CSAYYSSTDTQYF. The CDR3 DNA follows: TGCAGTGCCTACTATAGCAGTACAGATACGCAGTATTTT.